This T cell receptor (beta chain) was captured in a study of cytomegalovirus exposure and HLA in healthy donors (dated by TCRdb to the late 2010s). About the investigation overall: According to an earlier analysis of 450 to 650 of the donors, 200 million or so T cells yielded approximately 120 million unique TCR beta sequences and around 280 Gb of sequence data. To study patterns of TCR occurrence, a later analysis re-analyzed previously published TCR beta repertoires from around 670 donors and added high-resolution HLA genotyping. Genome-wide SNP genotypes for about 55% of the roughly 670 donors were used in a later genetic analysis, which treated that subset as a discovery cohort. The later analysis used no new phenotypic data to find candidate immune exposures, relying instead on TCR beta sequences and their occurrence across donors. A handful of DR-DQ haplotypes were handled as single units for association and clustering because linkage in the cohort was strong. Every discovery cohort repertoire had been produced on one sequencing platform. In an earlier analysis of 500 to 650 of the donors, high-throughput TCR beta sequencing was used to judge whether each TCR beta V gene segment behaved as functional or pseudogenic. HLA typing included class I and class II loci at four-digit resolution. The study used immunosequencing to profile the T cell repertoires of several hundred subjects and linked those repertoires to cytomegalovirus serostatus. Donor age, sex, ethnicity and CMV serostatus were collected together with the repertoire data. Across some 400 genotyped donors of the cohort, an average of about 250,000 unique TCR beta nucleotide sequences per donor were sequenced, and 15% to 20% of those sequences were non-productive. High-throughput TCR immunosequencing, statistical association of individual TCRs with disease status, and machine learning were combined to predict cytomegalovirus infection status. The study aimed to test whether cataloging public T cell receptors could reveal signatures of past pathogen exposure. Around 330 gigabases of sequencing data and approximately 91 million unique TCR sequences made up an early release that covered several hundred HLA-typed donors. Along with the approximately 650-subject first cohort, a separate validation cohort of roughly 110 different subjects was used. Of the 300 to 450 genotyped donors, 70% to 90% were placed in the genetic ancestry cluster associated with self-reported Caucasian donors. The number of donors typed differed by locus, with about 620-630 for A, B, C, DRB1 and DQB1, around 500 for DQA1, 600 to 610 for DPA1, and roughly 450 for DPB1. Study-wide conclusions, independent of this receptor: Broadly in line with IMGT annotations, most TCR beta V segments showed up in productive rearrangements about 90% or about 30% of the time in an earlier analysis of a few hundred of the donors. A total of 164 TCR beta chains were listed by the study as associated with cytomegalovirus. Because HLA typing was unavailable for some donors at each locus, only the typed subset was used in association tests. According to a later genetic analysis, donors in an Asian-associated ancestry cluster had fewer N-insertions in productive TCRs than the approximately 670-donor mean. A few of the identified cytomegalovirus-associated TCR beta chains were confirmed in vitro to be specific for cytomegalovirus antigens. In this cohort, only TCR beta chains were sequenced, and detectable features were limited by the absence of alpha or paired-chain data. The classifier was reported to diagnose cytomegalovirus status with high specificity and sensitivity in both the original cohort and the validation cohort. Immune exposure information for the cohort was limited to CMV serostatus. Linkage disequilibrium might explain the correlated functional status among segregating V segments, but an unknown experimental factor could not be excluded. A further reported finding was that TCR beta sequences accurately predicted the HLA-A and HLA-B alleles for most subjects in the first cohort. In a later analysis, several top co-occurrence clusters were reported to appear linked to parvovirus B19, influenza, CMV and Epstein-Barr virus. In a later analysis, HLA-associated TCR beta chains showed more clonal expansion and lower generation probabilities than non-associated chains that were equally common. According to a later analysis, most CMV-associated TCR beta chains appeared to be HLA-restricted, and the HLA associations seemed to be driven largely by CMV exposure. Most TCR sequences were observed very rarely across donors, whereas some public TCRs were present in many individuals. Some IMGT-functional V segments, including TRBV6-2 and TRBV6-3, could not be distinguished by the 87-base-pair reads and were therefore excluded. A later analysis found that TCR association rates varied across HLA loci, with DRB1 alleles showing the most associated TCRs and HLA-C alleles the fewest. A group of highly shared sequence variants was considered likely to be a technical artifact of the sequencing pipeline. According to the authors, the approach could potentially be generalized to other disease states and immunological phenotypes. Because counts were too low, 15 to 20 rarely observed V segments, including chromosome 9 orphons, were excluded from the earlier analysis of around 590 of the donors. In a later genetic analysis, a missense DCLRE1C variant was associated with V-gene and J-gene trimming of TCR beta chains, and the association was replicated in an independent cohort. Specific HLA alleles were associated with roughly 17,000 TCR beta sequences at a false discovery rate of 0.05 in a later analysis. Roughly uniform sequencing depth across donors was assumed in presence/absence analyses, although this assumption may not hold. Strong co-occurrence of HLA alleles, especially DR and DQ, made assigning TCR associations to individual alleles difficult.

As to this clone: Its antigen is unknown. Per-base qualities were not stored, and no clone one base away is much larger.

The CDR3 starts with the cysteine, ends with the phenylalanine, and has 13 residues. Solely the CDR3 DNA is kept, with 39 bases framed from the first base. Taken from the germline V gene, the CDR1 and CDR2 loops are MDHEN and SYDVKM. V is pared back by 5 bases and J by 4 bases, with 11 bases lying between the germline termini. The cohort comprised some 680 healthy bone marrow donors. At the time of sampling, all cohort members were nominally healthy, though unrecorded immune exposures were likely present. The donor was CMV seronegative and was included in the group of about 350 seronegative cohort members. Every donor gave a peripheral blood sample, and the peripheral blood mononuclear cells from that sample were used for TCR beta sequencing. Genomic DNA extraction from the blood cell samples was performed with the Qiagen DNeasy Blood Extraction Kit. Libraries were made using the immunoSEQ multiplex PCR assay. For the multiplex PCR, a mixture combining 60 forward primers for TCR Vbeta segments and 13 reverse primers for TCR Jbeta segments was used. Amplification of the CDR3 region of rearranged TCR beta genes was performed with a multiplex PCR assay on genomic DNA. Amplified TCR beta libraries were sequenced as 87-base-pair reads on the Illumina HiSeq System. On the authors' methods: A later analysis counted about 82 million unique TCR beta chains across the 666 repertoires, and 10 million to 12 million of these chains were shared by at least two donors. Raw reads were error-corrected and collapsed into unique sequences by a nearest-neighbor algorithm in which closely related sequences were merged to remove PCR and sequencing errors. Alignment of CDR3 sequences to IMGT reference sequences was used to assign V, D and J gene segments. For a sequence to be retained, a match of at least six nucleotides was required to both a V gene segment and a J gene segment. A rearrangement was called productive if the CDR3 had no stop codons and remained in frame with V and J, and every other rearrangement was called non-productive. CDR3 was defined according to IMGT convention as the region running from the second conserved V-encoded cysteine to the conserved J-encoded phenylalanine. In an earlier analysis of 500 to 650 of the donors, sequences lacking an unambiguous match to a single V gene segment were excluded. An earlier analysis of around 600 of the donors classified V segments as functional when productive rearrangements were above 56.7% and as segregating when the standard deviation between donors was above 5%. To diagnose cytomegalovirus status from the catalog of TCR beta chain sequences, a statistical classification framework was built. V and J gene assignment, in a later analysis, came from comparing TCR nucleotide sequences with IMGT/GENE-DB human TR gene sequences. A later analysis assigned CDR3 sequences and most-parsimonious VDJ recombination scenarios with the TCRdist pipeline. In a later analysis, every TCR beta chain was defined by the combination of its CDR3 amino acid sequence and its V-gene family, and reads without a unique V-gene family were dropped. To address suspected cross-contamination and a sequencing artifact, a later analysis removed 550 to 750 highly shared, low-generation-probability nucleotide sequences. A later analysis calculated a clonal expansion index for each public chain from normalized within-repertoire ranks of inferred template counts. In a later analysis, generation probabilities were computed with a VDJ recombination model fitted to out-of-frame rearrangements, and the resulting probabilities were checked against IGoR. In a later analysis, hypergeometric tests were used to score TCR-TCR, TCR-HLA and TCR-CMV co-occurrence, with a repertoire-size bias correction applied to TCR pairs. To estimate false discovery rates, a later analysis permuted the HLA or CMV assignments 20 times. In a later analysis, co-occurring TCRs were grouped using DBSCAN, with TCRdist sequence similarity added in when clustering inside HLA-allele-positive subsets. Repertoires with fewer than 30,000 or more than 120,000 public chains were left out of co-occurrence clustering, as were five repertoires with anomalous nucleotide sharing. TCRdb's version of the immuneACCESS table is confined to in-frame rearrangements and falls short of the full clone set. An unresolved V gene accounts for under half of the shortfall where checked; the remainder is of unknown origin. V, J and clone size are those of that table, while D and trimming were read from the DNA. This sample is represented by about 200,000 clones; approximately 79% of them were singletons. Around 1.7% of the sample belongs to the ten largest clones.

Input material: PBMCs. Here the chain combines TRBV28 and TRBJ1-2; a weak D assignment points to TRBD1 (6 bases agree). The TCR originated in a man aged 50 or older in good health and CMV-seronegative. The nucleotide sequence is given as TGTGCCAGCAGTCGGACAGAACTCTATGGCTACACCTTC. Translated, this is CASSRTELYGYTF.